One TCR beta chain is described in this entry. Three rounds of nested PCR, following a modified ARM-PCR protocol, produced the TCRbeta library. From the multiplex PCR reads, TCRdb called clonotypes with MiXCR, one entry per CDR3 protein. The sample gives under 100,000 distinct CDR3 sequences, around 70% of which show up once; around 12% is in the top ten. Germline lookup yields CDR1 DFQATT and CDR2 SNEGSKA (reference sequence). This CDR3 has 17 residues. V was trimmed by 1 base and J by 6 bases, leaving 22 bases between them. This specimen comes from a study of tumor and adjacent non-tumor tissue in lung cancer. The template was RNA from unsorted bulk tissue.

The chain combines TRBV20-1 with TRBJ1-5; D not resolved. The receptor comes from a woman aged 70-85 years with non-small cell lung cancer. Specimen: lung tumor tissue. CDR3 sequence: CSARGVQRGGRSQPQHF. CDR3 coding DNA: TGCAGTGCTAGAGGTGTACAGAGAGGAGGGAGGAGTCAGCCCCAGCATTTT.